This T cell receptor (beta chain) was sequenced in a study of T-cell memory formation after mild COVID-19 (TCRdb year 2021). For context, the study as a whole: TCR sequence clusters from the two donors were found to be largely donor specific. In a couple of donors, T-cell clones that expanded and contracted after mild COVID-19 were followed by sequencing TCRalpha and TCRbeta repertoires longitudinally. The cohort was made up of two young adult volunteers, one female and one male, who were previously healthy.

The sequencer was an Illumina NovaSeq 6000. TCRalpha and TCRbeta cDNA libraries were constructed by 5'RACE with constant-segment primers, with sample barcodes and unique molecular identifiers being introduced. Trizol reagent was used to extract RNA from every sample. Amplification of the libraries took two PCR steps, and the second step added a second sample barcode plus Illumina TruSeq adapters. Sequencing of the libraries was done on an Illumina NovaSeq, producing 2 x 150 bp paired-end reads. In the authors' own workflow: The reads were demultiplexed and collapsed into UMI-guided consensus sequences using migec v1.2.7. With mixcr v2.1.11, UMI consensuses were aligned to TRA and TRB V and J templates and assembled into clonotypes. A clonotype was counted as expanded or contracted only if both edgeR and NoisET called the change significant, with noise models trained on biological replicates. For edgeR calls, the cutoffs were a false discovery rate-adjusted p below 0.01 and a log2 fold-change threshold of 1. PCA with hierarchical clustering of max-normalized trajectories of the 1000 most abundant clonotypes was used as exploratory dynamics analysis. Each responding clone was given a CD4 or CD8 phenotype based on the CD4+ and CD8+ repertoires, which had been sequenced separately. In TCRdb, the public reads were trimmed at Q25 with fastp and aligned with MiXCR, with productive beta chains retained. Identical CDR3 protein sequences are pooled into one entry, listed with their most common genes and DNA. The authors' filters were not applied to this entry. The sample profile shows over 450,000 distinct CDR3 sequences; around 21% of them were found once. 12% of the sample is held by the ten biggest clonotypes.

The table lists this clonotype with a few counts. The antigen it binds to is not known. The sample holds no much larger clone one base away, and base qualities are not on file. PBMCs were isolated by Ficoll-Paque density gradient centrifugation. The research as a whole found: Clones contracting from day 15 to 85 had balanced CD4/CD8 phenotypes, while a second wave expanding from day 15 to 37 was biased towards CD4+. Some responding clones were detected in pre-infection memory, suggesting pre-existing cross-reactive memory T cells joined the SARS-CoV-2 response. Contracting CD4+ clones appeared mostly in the CM and EM memory subsets, whereas CD8+ clones were enriched in EMRA. The second-wave clones that peaked on day 37 were not confirmed to be SARS-CoV-2 specific. The study covered only two mild cases, and larger cohorts including severe cases with pre-infection samples were considered necessary.

Compared with germline, V lacks 6 bases and J lacks 4 bases; bases without a gene match: 12. CDR1 and CDR2 (ENHRY, SYGVKD) derive from the germline V gene. The CDR3 holds 17 amino acids from the cysteine to the phenylalanine. The only DNA kept is the CDR3, 51 bases in frame from the first base. The chain employs TRBV10-3 and TRBJ1-3, and TRBD1 matches 10 of the central bases. The receptor was isolated from an adult woman who had mild COVID-19 (a few samples of this study predate the infection). The sample titles of this study are shuffled in the database, so cell type and time point are left out; the donor was told from shared clones. Sequenced material: PBMCs or a T cell subset sorted from them (not recorded which). CDR3 loop: CAIRAKTGGIAGNTIYF. The sequence in DNA is TGTGCCATCAGAGCTAAGACAGGGGGCATCGCCGGAAACACCATATATTTT.